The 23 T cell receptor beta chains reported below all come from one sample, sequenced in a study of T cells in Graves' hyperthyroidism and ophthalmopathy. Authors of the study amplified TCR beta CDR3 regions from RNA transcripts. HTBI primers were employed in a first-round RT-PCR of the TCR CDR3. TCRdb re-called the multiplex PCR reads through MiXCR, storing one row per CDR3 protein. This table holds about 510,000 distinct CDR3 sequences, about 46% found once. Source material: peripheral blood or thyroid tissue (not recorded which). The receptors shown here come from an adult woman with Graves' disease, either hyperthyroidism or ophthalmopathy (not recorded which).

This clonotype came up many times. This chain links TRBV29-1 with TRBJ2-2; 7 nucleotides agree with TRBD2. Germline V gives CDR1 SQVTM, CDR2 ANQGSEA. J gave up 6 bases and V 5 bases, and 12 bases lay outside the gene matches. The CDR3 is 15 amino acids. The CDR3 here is CSVIRSGMEAGELFF. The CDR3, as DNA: TGCAGCGTTATAAGGAGCGGGATGGAGGCCGGGGAGCTGTTTTTT.

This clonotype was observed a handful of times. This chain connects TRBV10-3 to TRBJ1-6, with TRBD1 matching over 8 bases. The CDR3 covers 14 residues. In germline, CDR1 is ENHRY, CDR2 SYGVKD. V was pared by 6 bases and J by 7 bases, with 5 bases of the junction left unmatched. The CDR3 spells CAIRGGDRNSPLHF. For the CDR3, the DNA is TGTGCCATCAGGGGAGGGGACAGGAATTCACCCCTCCACTTT.

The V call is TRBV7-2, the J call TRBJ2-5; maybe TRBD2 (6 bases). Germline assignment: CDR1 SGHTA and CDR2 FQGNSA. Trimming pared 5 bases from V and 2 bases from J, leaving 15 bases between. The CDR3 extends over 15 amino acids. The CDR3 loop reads CASSKGLDRQETQYF. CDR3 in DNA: TGTGCCAGCAGCAAGGGACTGGATAGACAAGAGACCCAGTACTTC. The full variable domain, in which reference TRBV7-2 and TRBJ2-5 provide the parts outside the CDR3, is GAGVSQSPSNKVTEKGKDVELRCDPISGHTALYWYRQSLGQGLEFLIYFQGNSAPDKSGLPSDRFSAERTGGSVSTLTIQRTQQEDSAVYLCASSKGLDRQETQYFGPGTRLLVL.

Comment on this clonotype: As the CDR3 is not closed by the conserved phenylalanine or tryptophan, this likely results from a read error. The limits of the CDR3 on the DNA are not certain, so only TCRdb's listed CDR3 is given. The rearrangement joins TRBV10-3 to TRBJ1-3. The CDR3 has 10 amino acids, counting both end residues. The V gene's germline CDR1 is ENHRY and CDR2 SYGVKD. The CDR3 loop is CAISESAGNT.

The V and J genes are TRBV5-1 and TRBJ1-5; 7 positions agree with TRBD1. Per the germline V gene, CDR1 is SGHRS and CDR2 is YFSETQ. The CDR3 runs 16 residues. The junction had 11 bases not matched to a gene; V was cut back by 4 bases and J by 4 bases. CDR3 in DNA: TGCGCCAGCAGCATCCAACCCCGGGACAGTAATCAGCCCCAGCATTTT. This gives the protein CASSIQPRDSNQPQHF.

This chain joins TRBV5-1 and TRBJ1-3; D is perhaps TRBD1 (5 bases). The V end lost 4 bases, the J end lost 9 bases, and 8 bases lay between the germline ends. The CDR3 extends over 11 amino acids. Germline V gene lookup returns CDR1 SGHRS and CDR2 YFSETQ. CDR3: CASSPRGTIYF. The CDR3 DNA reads TGCGCCAGCAGCCCAAGGGGCACCATATATTTT.

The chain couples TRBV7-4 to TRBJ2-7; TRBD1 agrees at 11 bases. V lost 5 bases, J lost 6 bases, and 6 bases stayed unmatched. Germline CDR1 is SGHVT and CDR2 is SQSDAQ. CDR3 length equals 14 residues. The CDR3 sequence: CASSEDRGPTEQYF. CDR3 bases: TGTGCCAGCAGCGAGGACAGGGGGCCCACCGAGCAGTACTTC.

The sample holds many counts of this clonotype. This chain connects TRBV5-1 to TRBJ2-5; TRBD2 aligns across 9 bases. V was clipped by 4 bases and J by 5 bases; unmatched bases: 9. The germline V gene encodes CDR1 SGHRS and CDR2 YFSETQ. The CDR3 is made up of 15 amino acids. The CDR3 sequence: CASSPIAGALETQYF. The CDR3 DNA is TGCGCCAGCAGCCCTATAGCGGGAGCCCTGGAGACCCAGTACTTC.

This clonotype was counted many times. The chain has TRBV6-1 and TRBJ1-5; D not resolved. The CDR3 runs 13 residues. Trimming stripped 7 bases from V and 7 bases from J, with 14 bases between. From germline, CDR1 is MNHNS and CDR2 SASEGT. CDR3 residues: CASNPDPGQPQHF. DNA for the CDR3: TGTGCCAGCAACCCGGATCCAGGACAGCCCCAGCATTTT.

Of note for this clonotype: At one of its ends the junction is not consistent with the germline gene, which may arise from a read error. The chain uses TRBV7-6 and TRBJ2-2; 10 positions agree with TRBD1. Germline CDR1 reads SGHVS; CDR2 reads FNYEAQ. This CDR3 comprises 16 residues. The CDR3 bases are TGTGCCAGCAACTTAGCAGCTGGACAGGGGGCCGGGGAGCTGTTTTTT. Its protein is CASNLAAGQGAGELFF.

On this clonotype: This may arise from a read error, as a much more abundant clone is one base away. CDR3 sequence reads: CSARGWGREGQYF. CDR3 DNA: TGCAGTGCTAGAGGATGGGGGCGGGAAGGGCAGTACTTC. The V gene is TRBV20-1, the J gene TRBJ2-7; the D call may be TRBD1 or TRBD2 (6 bases each). The CDR3 spans 13 residues. CDR1 is DFQATT, CDR2 SNEGSKA, per germline (reference sequence). Between the trimmed V and J ends, which lost 1 base and 9 bases, there was a span of 16 bases.

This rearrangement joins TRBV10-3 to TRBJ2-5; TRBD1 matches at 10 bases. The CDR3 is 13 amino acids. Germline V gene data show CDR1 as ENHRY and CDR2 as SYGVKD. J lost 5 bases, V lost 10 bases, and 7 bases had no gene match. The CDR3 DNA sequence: TGTGCCACAAGGGACAGGGGTGAGGAGACCCAGTACTTC. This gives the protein CATRDRGEETQYF.

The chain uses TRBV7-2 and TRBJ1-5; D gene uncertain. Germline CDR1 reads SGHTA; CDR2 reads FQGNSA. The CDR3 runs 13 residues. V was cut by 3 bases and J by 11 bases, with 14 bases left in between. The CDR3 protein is CASSFSGRETQHF. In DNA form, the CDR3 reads TGTGCCAGCAGCTTTAGCGGGAGGGAGACCCAGCATTTT.

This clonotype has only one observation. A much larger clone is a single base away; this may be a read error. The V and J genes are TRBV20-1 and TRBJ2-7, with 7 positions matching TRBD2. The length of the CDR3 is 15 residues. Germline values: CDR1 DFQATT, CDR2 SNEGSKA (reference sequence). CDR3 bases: TGCAGTGCCAACAGACCTAGCGGTAGCTCCTACGGGCAGTACTTC. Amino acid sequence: CSANRPSGSSYGQYF.

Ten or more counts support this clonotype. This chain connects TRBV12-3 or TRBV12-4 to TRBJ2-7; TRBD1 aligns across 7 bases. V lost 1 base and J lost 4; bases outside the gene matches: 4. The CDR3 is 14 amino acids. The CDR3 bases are TGTGCCAGCAGTTTAGGGAACAGGGGTTACGAGCAGTACTTC. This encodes CASSLGNRGYEQYF.

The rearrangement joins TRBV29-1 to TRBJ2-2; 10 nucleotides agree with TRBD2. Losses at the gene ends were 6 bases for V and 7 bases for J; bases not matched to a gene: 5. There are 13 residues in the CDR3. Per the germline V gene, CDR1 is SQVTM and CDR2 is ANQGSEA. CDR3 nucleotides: TGCAGCGTCAAGGGACTAGCGCTCGGGGAGCTGTTTTTT. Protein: CSVKGLALGELFF.

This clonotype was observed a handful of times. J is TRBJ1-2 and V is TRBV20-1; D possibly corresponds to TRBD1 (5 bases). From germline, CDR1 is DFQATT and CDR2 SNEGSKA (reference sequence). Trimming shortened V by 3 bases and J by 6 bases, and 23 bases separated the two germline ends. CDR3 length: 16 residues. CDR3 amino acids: CSASLPGTSGDDGYTF. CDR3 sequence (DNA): TGCAGTGCTAGCCTACCCGGGACTAGCGGGGACGATGGCTACACCTTC.

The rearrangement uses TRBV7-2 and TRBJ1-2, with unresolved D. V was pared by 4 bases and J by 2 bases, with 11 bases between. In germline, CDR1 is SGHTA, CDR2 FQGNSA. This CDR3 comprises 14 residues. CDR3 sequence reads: CASSSNPINYGYTF. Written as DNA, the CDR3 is TGTGCCAGCAGCTCAAATCCGATAAACTATGGCTACACCTTC.

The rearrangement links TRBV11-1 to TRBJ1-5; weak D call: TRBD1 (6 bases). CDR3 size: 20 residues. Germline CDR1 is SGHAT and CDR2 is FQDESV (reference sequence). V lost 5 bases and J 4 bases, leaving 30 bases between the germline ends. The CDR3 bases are TGTGCCAGCAGCCCCCCCTTCGGGTTCGTGAGACAGGAGAAAAATCAGCCCCAGCATTTT. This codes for CASSPPFGFVRQEKNQPQHF.

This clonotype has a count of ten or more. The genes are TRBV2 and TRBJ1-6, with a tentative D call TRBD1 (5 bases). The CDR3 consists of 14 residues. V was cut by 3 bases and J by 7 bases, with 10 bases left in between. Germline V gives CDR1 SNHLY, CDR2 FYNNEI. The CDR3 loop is CASSDREGNSPLHF. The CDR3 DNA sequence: TGTGCCAGCAGTGACAGGGAGGGAAATTCACCCCTCCACTTT.

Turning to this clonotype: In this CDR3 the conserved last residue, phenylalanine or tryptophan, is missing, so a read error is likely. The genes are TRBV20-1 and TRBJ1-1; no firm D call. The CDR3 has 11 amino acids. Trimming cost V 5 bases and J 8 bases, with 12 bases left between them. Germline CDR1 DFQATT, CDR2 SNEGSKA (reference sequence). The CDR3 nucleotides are TGCAGTGCTGCCCCAGAAACCGAAGCTTTCCTT. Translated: CSAAPETEAFL.

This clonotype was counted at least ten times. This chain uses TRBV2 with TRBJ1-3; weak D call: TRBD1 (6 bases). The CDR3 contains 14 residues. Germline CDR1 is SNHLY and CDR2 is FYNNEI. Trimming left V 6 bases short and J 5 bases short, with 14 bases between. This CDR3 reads CASSWGQSRNTIYF. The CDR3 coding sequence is TGTGCCAGCAGCTGGGGACAATCCAGAAACACCATATATTTT.

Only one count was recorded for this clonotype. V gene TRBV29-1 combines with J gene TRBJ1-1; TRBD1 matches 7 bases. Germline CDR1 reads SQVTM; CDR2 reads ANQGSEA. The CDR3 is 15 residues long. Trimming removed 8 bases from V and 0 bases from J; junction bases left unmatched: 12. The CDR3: CSLAGGGGLNTEAFF. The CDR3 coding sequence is TGCAGCTTGGCTGGGGGAGGGGGCTTGAACACTGAAGCTTTCTTT.